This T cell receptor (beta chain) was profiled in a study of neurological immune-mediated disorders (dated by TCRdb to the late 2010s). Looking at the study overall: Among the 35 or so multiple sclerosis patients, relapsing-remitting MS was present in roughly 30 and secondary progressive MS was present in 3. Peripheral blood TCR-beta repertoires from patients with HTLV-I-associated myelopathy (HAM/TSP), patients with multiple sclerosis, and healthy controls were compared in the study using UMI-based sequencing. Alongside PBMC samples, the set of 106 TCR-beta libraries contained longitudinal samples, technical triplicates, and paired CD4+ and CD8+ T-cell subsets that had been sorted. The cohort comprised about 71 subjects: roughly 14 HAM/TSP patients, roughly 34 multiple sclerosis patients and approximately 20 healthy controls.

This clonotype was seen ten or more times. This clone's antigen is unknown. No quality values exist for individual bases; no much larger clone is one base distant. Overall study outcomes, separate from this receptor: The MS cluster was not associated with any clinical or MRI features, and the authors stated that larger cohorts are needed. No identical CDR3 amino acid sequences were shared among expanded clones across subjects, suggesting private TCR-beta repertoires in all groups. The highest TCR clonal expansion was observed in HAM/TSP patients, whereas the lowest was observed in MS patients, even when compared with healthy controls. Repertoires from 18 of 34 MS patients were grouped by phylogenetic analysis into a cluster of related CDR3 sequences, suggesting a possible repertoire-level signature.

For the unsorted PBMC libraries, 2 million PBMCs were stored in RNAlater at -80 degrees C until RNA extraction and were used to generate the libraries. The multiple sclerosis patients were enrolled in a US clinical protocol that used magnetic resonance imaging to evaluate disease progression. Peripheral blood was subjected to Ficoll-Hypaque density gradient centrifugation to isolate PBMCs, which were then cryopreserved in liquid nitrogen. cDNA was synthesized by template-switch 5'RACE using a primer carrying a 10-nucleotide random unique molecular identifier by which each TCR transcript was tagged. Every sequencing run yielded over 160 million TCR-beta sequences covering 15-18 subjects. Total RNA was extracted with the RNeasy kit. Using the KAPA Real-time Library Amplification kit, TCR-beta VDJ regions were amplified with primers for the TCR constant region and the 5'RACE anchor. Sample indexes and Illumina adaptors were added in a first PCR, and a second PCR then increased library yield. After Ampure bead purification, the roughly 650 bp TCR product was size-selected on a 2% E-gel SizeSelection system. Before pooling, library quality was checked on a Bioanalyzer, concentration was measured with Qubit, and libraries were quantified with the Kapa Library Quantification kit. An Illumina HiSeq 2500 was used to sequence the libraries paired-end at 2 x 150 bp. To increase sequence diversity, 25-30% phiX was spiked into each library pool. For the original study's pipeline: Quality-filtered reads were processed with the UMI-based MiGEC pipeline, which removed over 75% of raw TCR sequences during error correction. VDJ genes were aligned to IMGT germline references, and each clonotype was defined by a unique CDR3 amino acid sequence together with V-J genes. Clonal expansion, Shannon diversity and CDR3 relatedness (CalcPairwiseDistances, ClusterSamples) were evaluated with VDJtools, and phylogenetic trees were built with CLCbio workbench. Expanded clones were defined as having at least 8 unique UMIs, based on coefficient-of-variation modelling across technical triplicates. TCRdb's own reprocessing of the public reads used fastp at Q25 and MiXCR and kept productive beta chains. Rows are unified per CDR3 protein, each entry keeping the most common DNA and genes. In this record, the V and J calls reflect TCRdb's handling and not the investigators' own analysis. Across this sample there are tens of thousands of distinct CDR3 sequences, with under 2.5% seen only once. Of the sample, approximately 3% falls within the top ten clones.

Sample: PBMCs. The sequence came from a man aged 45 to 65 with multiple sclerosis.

The DNA reads TGTGCCAGCAGTTTTTCAGGGGGGAGGAACACTGAAGCTTTCTTT. It encodes CASSFSGGRNTEAFF. Recombination joined TRBV6-2 or TRBV6-3 with TRBJ1-1; TRBD1 lines up with 7 middle nucleotides. The CDR3 starts with the cysteine, ends with the phenylalanine, and has 15 residues. Only the CDR3 region is kept as DNA, spanning 45 bases read in frame from base 1. For CDR1 and CDR2, the germline V gene lists MNHEY and SVGEGT. Unmatched junction bases come to 6, with V trimmed by 4 bases and J by 1 base.